Given below is one TCR beta chain in context. Sequencing used immunoSEQ multiplex PCR; TCRdb keeps in-frame clones, though not all of them. The repertoire holds some 350,000 clones, with 85% to 90% as singletons. The sample comes from a study of blood T cell repertoires in COVID-19. At the level of the study: T cells, B-cell-depleted T cells, or PBMCs provided the cDNA or gDNA that served as material.

Followed longitudinally, the Seattle patients had been enrolled during active infection. Germline V gives CDR1 KGHDR, CDR2 SFDVKD. The CDR3 spans 14 residues. J gave up 7 bases and V 5 bases, and 7 bases lay outside the gene matches. The chain links TRBV24-1 to TRBJ2-1, with 7 bases identical to TRBD1. The sequenced material came from peripheral blood. This TCR was sampled from a woman in her 70s with COVID-19, enrolled during active disease. The CDR3 bases are TGTGCCACCAGTGCCCCGGGACAGATGAATGAGCAGTTCTTC. Translating gives CATSAPGQMNEQFF.